The entry that follows covers one T cell receptor (beta chain) sequence. The antigen is not known. The data derive from a study of T cells expressing NK-cell markers. Background on the study: One of eight sequenced donors was HCMV-seronegative; the other seven were seropositive.

General study findings and limits: The share of CD8+ T cells held by dominant NKG2C+ clonotypes was about 1.0-7.5% in about 6 donors.

As the method of synthesis, 5'RACE template switching with UMIs yielded TCR beta cDNA. TCRdb re-called the 5' RACE reads and catalogs CDR3 proteins one per entry, DNA excluded. The sample's table shows 130,000 to 150,000 distinct CDR3 sequences. Germline V gives CDR1 MDHEN, CDR2 SYDVKM. The CDR3 covers 14 residues. The chain has TRBV28 and TRBJ2-2; TCRdb's D call of TRBD2 is untestable without DNA. The material sequenced was blood T cells: a sorted CD56 or NKG2C T cell subset, CD4+ or CD8+ T cells, or bulk PBMC T cells (not recorded which). This receptor was taken from a young man in good health. The CDR3 sequence: CATELAGVNGELFF. Filled out from reference TRBV28 and TRBJ2-2, the complete variable domain reads DVKVTQSSRYLVKRTGEKVFLECVQDMDHENMFWYRQDPGLGLRLIYFSYDVKMKEKGDIPEGYSVSREKKERFSLILESASTNQTSMYLCATELAGVNGELFFGEGSRLTVL.